Listed here is a single T cell receptor (beta chain). Its antigen is still unknown. This record comes from a study of cytomegalovirus exposure and HLA in healthy donors. About the study: An early data release held 79 million or so unique TCRs from HLA-typed donors. Whole-study results and caveats: Previous analysis showed most TCR beta V segments were productive about 87% or about 30% of the time.

In germline, CDR1 is MNHNY, CDR2 SVGAGI (reference sequence). V was pared by 2 bases and J by 0 bases, with 5 bases between. The CDR3 sequence is 13 residues long. 13 Jbeta primers and 60 Vbeta primers were used for the PCR. The repertoire was sequenced with immunoSEQ multiplex PCR; TCRdb's copy has only in-frame clones and lacks some. The sample comprises some 120,000 clones, more than 80% of which are singletons, and less than 7% rests with the top ten. This chain joins TRBV6-6 and TRBJ2-7; no firm D call. The sample was PBMCs. The receptor was isolated from a woman in her twenties or thirties in good health and CMV-seropositive. The DNA for the CDR3 is TGTGCCAGCAGTTACGCGGCCTCCTACGAGCAGTACTTC. Translated: CASSYAASYEQYF.